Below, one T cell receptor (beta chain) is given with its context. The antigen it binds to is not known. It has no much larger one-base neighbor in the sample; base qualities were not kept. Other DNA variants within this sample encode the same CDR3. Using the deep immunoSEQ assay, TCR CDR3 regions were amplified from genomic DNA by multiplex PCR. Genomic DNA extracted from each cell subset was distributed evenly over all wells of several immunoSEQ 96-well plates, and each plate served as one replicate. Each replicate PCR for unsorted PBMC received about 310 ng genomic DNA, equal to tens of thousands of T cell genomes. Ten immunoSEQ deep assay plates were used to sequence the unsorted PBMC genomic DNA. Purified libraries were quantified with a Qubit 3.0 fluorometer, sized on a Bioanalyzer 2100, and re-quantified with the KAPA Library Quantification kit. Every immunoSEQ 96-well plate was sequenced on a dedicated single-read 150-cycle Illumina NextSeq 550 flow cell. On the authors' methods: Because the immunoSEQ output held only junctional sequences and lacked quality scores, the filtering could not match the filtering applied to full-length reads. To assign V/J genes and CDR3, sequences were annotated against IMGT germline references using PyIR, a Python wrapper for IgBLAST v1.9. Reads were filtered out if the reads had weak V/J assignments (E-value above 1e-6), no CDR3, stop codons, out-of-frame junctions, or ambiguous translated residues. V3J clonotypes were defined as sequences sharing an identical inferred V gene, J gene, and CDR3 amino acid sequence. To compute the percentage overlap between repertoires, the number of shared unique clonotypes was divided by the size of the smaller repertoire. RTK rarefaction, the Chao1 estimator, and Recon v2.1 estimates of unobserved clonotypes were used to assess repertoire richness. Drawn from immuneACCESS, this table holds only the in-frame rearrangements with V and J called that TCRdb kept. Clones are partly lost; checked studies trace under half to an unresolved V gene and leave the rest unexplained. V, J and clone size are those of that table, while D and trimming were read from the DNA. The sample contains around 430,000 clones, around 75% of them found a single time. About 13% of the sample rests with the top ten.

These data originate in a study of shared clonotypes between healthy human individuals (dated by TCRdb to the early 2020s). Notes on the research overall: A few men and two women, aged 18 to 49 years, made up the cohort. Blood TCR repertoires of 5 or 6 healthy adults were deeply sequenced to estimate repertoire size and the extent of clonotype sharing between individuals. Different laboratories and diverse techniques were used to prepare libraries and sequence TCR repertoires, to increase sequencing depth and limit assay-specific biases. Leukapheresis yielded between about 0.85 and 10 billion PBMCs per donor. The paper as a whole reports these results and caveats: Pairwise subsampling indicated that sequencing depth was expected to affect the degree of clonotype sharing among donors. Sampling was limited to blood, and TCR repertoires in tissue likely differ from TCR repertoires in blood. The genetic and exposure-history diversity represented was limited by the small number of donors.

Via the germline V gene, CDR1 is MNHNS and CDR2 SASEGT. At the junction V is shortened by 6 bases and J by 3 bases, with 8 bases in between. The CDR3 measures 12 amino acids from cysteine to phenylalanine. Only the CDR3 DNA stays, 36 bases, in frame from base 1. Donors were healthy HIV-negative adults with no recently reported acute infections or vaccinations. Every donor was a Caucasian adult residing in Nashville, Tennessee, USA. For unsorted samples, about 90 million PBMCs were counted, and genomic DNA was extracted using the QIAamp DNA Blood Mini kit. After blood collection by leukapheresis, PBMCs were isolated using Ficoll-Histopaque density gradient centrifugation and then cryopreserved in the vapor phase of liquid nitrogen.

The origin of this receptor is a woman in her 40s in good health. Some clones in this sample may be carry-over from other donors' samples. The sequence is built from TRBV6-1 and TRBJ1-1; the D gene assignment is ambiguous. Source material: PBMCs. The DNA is TGTGCCAGCAGAGTTGGGGACACTGAAGCTTTCTTT. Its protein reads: CASRVGDTEAFF.